This TCR beta chain was recovered during a study of blood T cell repertoires in COVID-19. Overall study: The origin of the acute and convalescent COVID-19 samples was the United States, Italy and Spain.

Under the authors' procedure: Reference gene primers were amplified, and this amplification served to estimate nucleated cell counts. Generated by immunoSEQ multiplex PCR, the TCRdb table keeps only in-frame clones and is missing some. V, J and clone size are those of that table, while D and trimming were read from the DNA. The sample gives more than 90,000 clones, less than 85% of which show up once; over 35% is in the top ten. CDR3 size: 12 residues. Germline V gene data show CDR1 as SEHNR and CDR2 as FQNEAQ (reference sequence). Trimming left V 4 bases short and J 7 bases short, with 8 bases between.

The TCR comes from a man older than 75 with acute or convalescent COVID-19. This rearrangement joins TRBV7-9 to TRBJ1-3; no firm D call. The material sequenced was peripheral blood. CDR3 in amino acids: CASSSSSNTIYF. The CDR3 nucleotides are TGTGCCAGCAGCTCTTCAAGCAACACCATATATTTT.